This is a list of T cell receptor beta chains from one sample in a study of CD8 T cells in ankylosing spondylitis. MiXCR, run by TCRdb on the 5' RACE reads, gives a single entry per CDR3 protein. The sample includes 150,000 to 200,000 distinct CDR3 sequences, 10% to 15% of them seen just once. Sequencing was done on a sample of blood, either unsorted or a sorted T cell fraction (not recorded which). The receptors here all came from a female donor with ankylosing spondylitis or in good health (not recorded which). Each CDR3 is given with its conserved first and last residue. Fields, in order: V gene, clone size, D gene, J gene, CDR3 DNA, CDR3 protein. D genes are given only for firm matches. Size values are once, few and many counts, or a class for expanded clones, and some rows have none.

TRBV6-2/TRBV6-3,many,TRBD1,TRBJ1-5,TGTGCCAGCAGTCGTACCAGCACGGGACAGAGAAATCAGCCCCAGCATTTT,CASSRTSTGQRNQPQHF
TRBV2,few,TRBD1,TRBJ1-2,TGTGCCAGCAGTGAGGACAGGGTCTATGGCTACACCTTC,CASSEDRVYGYTF
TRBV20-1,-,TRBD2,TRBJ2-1,TGCAGTGCTACGGATGGGACTAGCGGGAGGGCCGTTTTTTGGAATGAGCAGTTCTTC,CSATDGTSGRAVFWNEQFF
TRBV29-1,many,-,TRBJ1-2,TGCAGCGTTGCTTCGACAAGAAGGTACACCTTC,CSVASTRRYTF
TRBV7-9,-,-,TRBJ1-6,TGTGCCAGTACACCCGGGGGGGCGAATTCACCCCTCCACTTT,CASTPGGANSPLHF
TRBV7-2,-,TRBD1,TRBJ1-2,TGTGCCAGCAGCCCAGGACAGGGAGACTATGGCTACACCTTC,CASSPGQGDYGYTF
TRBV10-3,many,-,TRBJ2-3,TGTGCCATCCGAACGGACCAAGATACGCAGTATTTT,CAIRTDQDTQYF
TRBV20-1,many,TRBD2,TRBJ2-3,TGCAGTGGCCTCACCCCCCTAGCGGGAGGAGATACGCAGTATTTT,CSGLTPLAGGDTQYF
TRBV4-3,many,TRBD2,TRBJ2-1,TGCGCCAGCAGCCAAATGACTAGCGGGAAGTCTAATGAGCAGTTCTTC,CASSQMTSGKSNEQFF
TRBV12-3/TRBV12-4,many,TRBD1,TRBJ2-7,TGTGCCAGCAGTGACGGACAGGCTCTCTACGAGCAGTACTTC,CASSDGQALYEQYF
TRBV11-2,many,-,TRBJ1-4,TGTGCCAGCAGCTTAACCTCTTTTGCAACTAATGAAAAACTGTTTTTT,CASSLTSFATNEKLFF
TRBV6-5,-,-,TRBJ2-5,TGTGCCAGCAGTTACCCAGGGGTCGGGACCCAGTACTTC,CASSYPGVGTQYF
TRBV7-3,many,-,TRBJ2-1,TGTGCCAGCAGCTTAGGTGGGGACGGGTCAGAGCAGTTCTTC,CASSLGGDGSEQFF
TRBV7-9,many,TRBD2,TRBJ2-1,TGTGCCAGCAGCTTAGAGCGGGAGAAGGGTGAGCAGTTCTTC,CASSLEREKGEQFF
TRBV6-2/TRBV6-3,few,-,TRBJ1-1,TGTGCCAGCAGTTACTTGGAAATGAACACTGAAGCTTTCTTT,CASSYLEMNTEAFF
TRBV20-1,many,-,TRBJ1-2,TGCAGTGCTAGAGTTGGTTCATATGGCTACACCTTC,CSARVGSYGYTF
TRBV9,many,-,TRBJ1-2,TGTGCCAGCAGCTCTCCCGGAGGCTACACCTTC,CASSSPGGYTF
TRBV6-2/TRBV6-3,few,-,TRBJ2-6,TGTGCCAGCAGCCCAGGGGCTGGGGCCAACGTCCTGACTTTC,CASSPGAGANVLTF
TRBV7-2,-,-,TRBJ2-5,TGTGCCAGCAGCTTAGCGTTAGGTCTAGGACAAGAGACCCAGTACTTC,CASSLALGLGQETQYF
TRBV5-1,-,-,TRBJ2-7,TGCGCCAGCAGCTTAGAAGGGGCGATCTACGAGCAGTACTTC,CASSLEGAIYEQYF
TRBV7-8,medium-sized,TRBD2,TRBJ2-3,TGTGCCAGCAGCTTAGGGACTAGCAAAGGCACAGATACGCAGTATTTT,CASSLGTSKGTDTQYF
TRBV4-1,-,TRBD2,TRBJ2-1,TGCGCCAGCAGCCCCAGCGGGAGAGGAGTTGGTGAGCAGTTCTTC,CASSPSGRGVGEQFF
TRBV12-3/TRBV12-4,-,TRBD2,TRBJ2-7,TGTGCCAGCAGTACTAGCGGGAATTGGTACGAGCAGTACTTC,CASSTSGNWYEQYF
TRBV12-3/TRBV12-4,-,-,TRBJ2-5,TGTGCCAGCAGTTCCCCCGAGCAGGCCCAGGGGACCCAGTACTTC,CASSSPEQAQGTQYF
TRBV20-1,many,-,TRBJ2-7,TGCAGTGCTAGAGAGGGCATCCACTCCTACGAGCAGTACTTC,CSAREGIHSYEQYF
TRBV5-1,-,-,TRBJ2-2,TGCGCCAGCAGCTTGGCGGGCCCAACCGGGGAGCCGTTTTTT,CASSLAGPTGEPFF
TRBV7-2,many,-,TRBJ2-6,TGTGCCAGCAGCTTACGGGCAGGGAGGCCTGGGGCCAACGTCCTGACTTTC,CASSLRAGRPGANVLTF
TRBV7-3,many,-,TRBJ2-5,TGTGCCAGCAGCCCTTCTGGCGCCCAAGAGACCCAGTACTTC,CASSPSGAQETQYF
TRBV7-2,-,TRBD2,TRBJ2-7,TGTGCCAGCAGCCTAAACCGGGCTAGCGGCCTCTACGAGCAGTACTTC,CASSLNRASGLYEQYF
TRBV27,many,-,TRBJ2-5,TGTGCCAGCAGTTTGAACTGGGCGGGGACCCAGTACTTC,CASSLNWAGTQYF
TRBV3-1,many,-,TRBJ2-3,TGTGCCAGCAGCCCCAATAGGGGCACAGATACGCAGTATTTT,CASSPNRGTDTQYF
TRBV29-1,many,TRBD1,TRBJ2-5,TGCAGCGTTTCACCGGGACAGGGGACCCAGTACTTC,CSVSPGQGTQYF
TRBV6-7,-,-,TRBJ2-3,TGTGCCAGCTGTTCCTTGGGTCTTGGGTTTTGGCCTAGCACAGATACGCAGTATTTT,CASCSLGLGFWPSTDTQYF
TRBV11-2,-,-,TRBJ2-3,TGTGCCAGCAGCTTAGACGGGACTGGCACAGATACGCAGTATTTT,CASSLDGTGTDTQYF
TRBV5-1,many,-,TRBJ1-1,TGCGCCAGCAGCCCGCGGGGGGGCCACCTGAACACTGAAGCTTTCTTT,CASSPRGGHLNTEAFF
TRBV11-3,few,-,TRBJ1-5,TGTGCCTGCAGCTTGAGAAGAGACCAGCCCCAGCATTTT,CACSLRRDQPQHF
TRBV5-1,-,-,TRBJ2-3,TGCGCCAGCAGCTTGGTGCAGGGCCCGGATACGCAGTATTTT,CASSLVQGPDTQYF
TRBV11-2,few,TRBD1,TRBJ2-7,TGTGCCAGCAGCTCACACAGGGGGCTGGAGTACTTC,CASSSHRGLEYF
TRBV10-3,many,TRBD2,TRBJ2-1,TGTGCCATTCGTAGCGGGAGCTCCTACAATGAGCAGTTCTTC,CAIRSGSSYNEQFF
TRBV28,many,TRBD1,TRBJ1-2,TGTGCCAGCAGCACAGGGACAGTAAATGGCTACACCTTC,CASSTGTVNGYTF
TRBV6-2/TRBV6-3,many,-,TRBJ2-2,TGTGCCAGCAGGCCAACCCCACAGGGACGGAACACCGGGGAGCTGTTTTTT,CASRPTPQGRNTGELFF
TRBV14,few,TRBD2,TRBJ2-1,TGTGCCAGCAGCCACCTAGCGGGAGGGCCCGTTGAGCAGTTCTTC,CASSHLAGGPVEQFF
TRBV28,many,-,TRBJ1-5,TGTGCCAGCTGGGCCCAGGAACCTCAGCCCCAGCATTTT,CASWAQEPQPQHF
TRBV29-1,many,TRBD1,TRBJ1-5,TGCAGCGCCGGGACAGGAGACAATCAGCCCCAGCATTTT,CSAGTGDNQPQHF
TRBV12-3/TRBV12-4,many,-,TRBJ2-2,TGTGCCAGCAGTTTATTGTCTTTCGGGGAGCTGTTTTTT,CASSLLSFGELFF